Listed below are T cell receptor beta chains from one sample, sequenced in a study of shared clonotypes between healthy human individuals. TCRdb keeps only in-frame clones here, not all; method: immunoSEQ multiplex PCR. The sample carries 1.5 million to 2.5 million clones, approximately 94% recorded once. What was sequenced was naive CD8+ T cells sorted from blood. These receptors originate from a man aged 18 to 35 in good health. Both conserved end residues are part of each CDR3. D genes are given only for firm matches. Clone size is stated in some rows and not others, as once, few, many or a class when expanded.

D | J | size | V | DNA | CDR3
TRBD2 | TRBJ2-7 | . | TRBV5-1 | TGCGCCAGCAGCTTCGGACTAGCGGGGGGCTACGAGCAGTACTTC | CASSFGLAGGYEQYF
. | TRBJ1-2 | . | TRBV2 | TGTGCCAGCAGTGACCCCAGATCCGGCCGCTATGGCTACACCTTC | CASSDPRSGRYGYTF
. | TRBJ1-5 | . | TRBV7-8 | TGTGCCAGCAGCTTAGTCACGCCAGATTATAGCAATCAGCCCCAGCATTTT | CASSLVTPDYSNQPQHF
. | TRBJ1-3 | once | TRBV13 | TGTGCCAGCAGCCACGGGACGTCTGGAAACACCATATATTTT | CASSHGTSGNTIYF
TRBD2 | TRBJ2-1 | . | TRBV7-8 | TGTGCCAGCAGCAAGGGACTAGCGGGAGGGCTCTTCCATGAGCAGTTCTTC | CASSKGLAGGLFHEQFF
. | TRBJ2-7 | once | TRBV5-5 | TGTGCCAGCAGCTTAAACAGTTACGAGCAGTACTTC | CASSLNSYEQYF
TRBD2 | TRBJ2-1 | . | TRBV5-1 | TGCGCCAGCAGACCCGGGACTAGCGGGGCCTCCTACAATGAGCAGTTCTTC | CASRPGTSGASYNEQFF
TRBD2 | TRBJ2-1 | . | TRBV4-1 | TGCGCCAGCAGCCACGATGAGGCGGGAGGGGGTTACAATGAGCAGTTCTTC | CASSHDEAGGGYNEQFF
TRBD1 | TRBJ2-5 | once | TRBV27 | TGTGCCAGCAGTTTAACAGGGGGTAGGGTAGAGACCCAGTACTTC | CASSLTGGRVETQYF
. | TRBJ1-1 | few | TRBV20-1 | TGCAGTGCATCTACGACTGAAGCTTTCTTT | CSASTTEAFF
TRBD2 | TRBJ2-2 | . | TRBV4-3 | TGCGCCAGCAGCCAAGGCCCTAGCGGGCCGGCCTACGGGGAGCTGTTTTTT | CASSQGPSGPAYGELFF
. | TRBJ2-7 | . | TRBV5-6 | TGTGCCAGCACTCTTGGGGACGGCTACGAGCAGTACTTC | CASTLGDGYEQYF
TRBD2 | TRBJ2-7 | . | TRBV30 | TGTGCCTGGAGTGGGGGACTAGCGGGGGCCTACGAGCAGTACTTC | CAWSGGLAGAYEQYF
. | TRBJ2-5 | . | TRBV11-2 | TGTGCCAGCAGCCGTATTCAGGGGAAGCAAGAGACCCAGTACTTC | CASSRIQGKQETQYF
. | TRBJ2-7 | . | TRBV7-3 | TGTGCCAGCAGCTTAGGAGGTTCCGGCGAGCAGTACTTC | CASSLGGSGEQYF
TRBD1 | TRBJ1-2 | once | TRBV19 | TGTGCCAGTAGTACCCTCCGGGACAGTGAAGATGGTGACTATGGCTACACCTTC | CASSTLRDSEDGDYGYTF
TRBD1 | TRBJ2-2 | . | TRBV12-5 | TGTGCTAGTGGTTTGTCCCCAGGGGGCGCCCCCGGGGAGCTGTTTTTT | CASGLSPGGAPGELFF
TRBD2 | TRBJ2-7 | . | TRBV11-3 | TGTGCCAGCGGGGTGACTAGCGGCTACGAGCAGTACTTC | CASGVTSGYEQYF
TRBD1 | TRBJ1-1 | . | TRBV6-5 | TGTGCCAGCAGTCAACAGGGGGCGAACACTGAAGCTTTCTTT | CASSQQGANTEAFF
TRBD1 | TRBJ1-2 | once | TRBV11-2 | TGTGCCAGCAGCACCGACAGGGCTCTGGGCTATGGCTACACCTTC | CASSTDRALGYGYTF
. | TRBJ2-3 | . | TRBV2 | TGTGCCAGCAGTCGGACAGCCATCACAGATACGCAGTATTTT | CASSRTAITDTQYF
. | TRBJ2-7 | . | TRBV5-1 | TGCGCCAGCGGAGGCGGGACAGCTCCTACCTACGAGCAGTACTTC | CASGGGTAPTYEQYF
. | TRBJ1-5 | . | TRBV23-1 | TGCGCCAGCAGTCAATCGGGCAGGGCTCGCAATCAGCCCCAGCATTTT | CASSQSGRARNQPQHF
. | TRBJ2-6 | . | TRBV27 | TGTGCCAGCAGTTTAGGACCCGGCTCTGGGGCCAACGTCCTGACTTTC | CASSLGPGSGANVLTF
. | TRBJ1-1 | . | TRBV6-5 | TGTGCCAGCAGTTATGGGGCAGGGAGTGGTGAAGCTTTCTTT | CASSYGAGSGEAFF
TRBD1 | TRBJ2-7 | . | TRBV2 | TGTGCCAGCAGGCCCGGGGACAGCTACGAGCAGTACTTC | CASRPGDSYEQYF
. | TRBJ1-2 | few | TRBV5-4 | TGTGCCAGCAGCGATGGAGCCTATGGCTACACCTTC | CASSDGAYGYTF
. | TRBJ1-4 | once | TRBV27 | TGTGCCAGCAGTCTTACAGGGCCTAATGAAAAACTGTTTTTT | CASSLTGPNEKLFF
. | TRBJ2-3 | . | TRBV7-9 | TGTGCCAGCAGCTTAGCACTCGGGAACACCGATACGCAGTATTTT | CASSLALGNTDTQYF
. | TRBJ1-5 | . | TRBV2 | TGTGCCAGCAGTTTATCCCTTAGCAATCAGCCCCAGCATTTT | CASSLSLSNQPQHF
. | TRBJ2-5 | . | TRBV28 | TGTGCCAGCATCCCGGGGGTAGGTCCCTCGTGGGCGACCCAGTACTTC | CASIPGVGPSWATQYF
. | TRBJ1-5 | . | TRBV12-5 | TGTGCTAGATCCAAGGGGCCGAGGGTTTATAGCAATCAGCCCCAGCATTTT | CARSKGPRVYSNQPQHF
. | TRBJ1-1 | . | TRBV30 | TGTGCCTGGAGTTTGGGACCTATGAACACTGAAGCTTTCTTT | CAWSLGPMNTEAFF
TRBD2 | TRBJ2-1 | . | TRBV19 | TGTGCCAGTAGTATAGGACTAGCTAACTACAATGAGCAGTTCTTC | CASSIGLANYNEQFF
. | TRBJ1-1 | . | TRBV4-1 | TGCGCCAGCAGCCACGGGGGTAGCGTTTCCCACTTGAACACTGAAGCTTTCTTT | CASSHGGSVSHLNTEAFF
TRBD1 | TRBJ1-2 | . | TRBV29-1 | TGCAGCGTTGAAGAGGGGATGACAGGGTACTCTGGCTACACCTTC | CSVEEGMTGYSGYTF
TRBD1 | TRBJ2-7 | . | TRBV4-3 | TGCGCCAGCAGCCAAACAGTACGTGGGACAGACTCCTACGAGCAGTACTTC | CASSQTVRGTDSYEQYF
TRBD2 | TRBJ2-5 | . | TRBV19 | TGTGCCAGTAGTTTCAGCGGGGGGTACCAAGAGACCCAGTACTTC | CASSFSGGYQETQYF
. | TRBJ2-7 | . | TRBV9 | TGTGCCAGCAGCGTATGGGGGAGCGGGTCCTACGAGCAGTACTTC | CASSVWGSGSYEQYF
TRBD2 | TRBJ2-3 | . | TRBV6-4 | TGTGCCAGCAGCCGGACTAGCGGGGTGTCTAGCACAGATACGCAGTATTTT | CASSRTSGVSSTDTQYF
TRBD2 | TRBJ2-1 | . | TRBV4-3 | TGCGCCAGCAGCCAAGCGTGGGGAGGGAACAGGGAGCAGTTCTTC | CASSQAWGGNREQFF
TRBD2 | TRBJ2-7 | . | TRBV6-1 | TGTGCCAGCAGTGAATGGGAGGGAGAAGGGTCCTACGAGCAGTACTTC | CASSEWEGEGSYEQYF
. | TRBJ2-7 | . | TRBV30 | TGTGCCTGGAAGGGGGATTCCTACGAGCAGTACTTC | CAWKGDSYEQYF
. | TRBJ2-3 | . | TRBV7-2 | TGTGCCAGCAGCTTAGTTCGCACAGATACGCAGTATTTT | CASSLVRTDTQYF
. | TRBJ2-4 | . | TRBV30 | TGTGCCTGGAGTGCAACCCCCTCGGACAGAGCCAAAAACATTCAGTACTTC | CAWSATPSDRAKNIQYF
. | TRBJ2-5 | once | TRBV11-2 | TGTGCCAGCAGCTTAGCATTCTTTGTGACTCCCGAAGAGACCCAGTACTTC | CASSLAFFVTPEETQYF
. | TRBJ2-1 | once | TRBV27 | TGTGCCAGCAGTTTATCGAGCCTATTCACTGGGGTGGGTTACAATGAGCAGTTCTTC | CASSLSSLFTGVGYNEQFF
TRBD2 | TRBJ2-7 | . | TRBV7-2 | TGTGCCAGCAGCTATAGCAGCGGGGGAATCTCCTACGAGCAGTACTTC | CASSYSSGGISYEQYF
TRBD1 | TRBJ2-7 | . | TRBV6-6 | TGTGCCAGCAGTTACTCGGGACAGGGTCACGAGCAGTACTTC | CASSYSGQGHEQYF
. | TRBJ2-7 | . | TRBV30 | TGTGCCTGGAGTGTACCCCGGGTGCACTACGAGCAGTACTTC | CAWSVPRVHYEQYF
TRBD1 | TRBJ1-5 | . | TRBV28 | TGTGCCAGCAGTTTTAAGGACAGGGGCCCGGCTCAGCCCCAGCATTTT | CASSFKDRGPAQPQHF
TRBD2 | TRBJ2-3 | . | TRBV29-1 | TGCAGCGTAGTGGGACTAGCGGGAAGCGATACGCAGTATTTT | CSVVGLAGSDTQYF
. | TRBJ2-7 | . | TRBV7-9 | TGTGCCAGCAGCTTAGGAGTACAGGCTCGGTACGAGCAGTACTTC | CASSLGVQARYEQYF